This T cell receptor beta chain emerged from a study of OX40 agonist ivuxolimab in advanced cancers. Study information: Hepatocellular carcinoma, melanoma, renal cell or head and neck cancer was diagnosed in the dose-escalation patients.

Measured with immunoSEQ multiplex PCR; TCRdb has only the in-frame clones, and not every one. This sample has roughly 23,000 clones, with 80% to 90% found just once. V gave up 4 bases and J gave up 8 bases, with 8 bases separating them. CDR3 length: 11 amino acids. Per the germline V gene, CDR1 is SEHNR and CDR2 is FQNEAQ (reference sequence). Within the sample, this clone is medium-sized. Baseline was the first blood sampling point, followed by cycle 4 day 1 and cycle 7 day 1. This chain links TRBV7-9 with TRBJ1-1; D is possibly TRBD1 (6 bases). The clonotype originates from an adult with an advanced solid tumor such as melanoma, head and neck, liver or kidney cancer. The material was CD4+ or CD8+ T cells sorted from blood, obtained in a trial of the OX40 agonist ivuxolimab. The CDR3 DNA reads TGTGCCAGCAGCTCCACAGGGGAAGCTTTCTTT. The encoded protein is CASSSTGEAFF.